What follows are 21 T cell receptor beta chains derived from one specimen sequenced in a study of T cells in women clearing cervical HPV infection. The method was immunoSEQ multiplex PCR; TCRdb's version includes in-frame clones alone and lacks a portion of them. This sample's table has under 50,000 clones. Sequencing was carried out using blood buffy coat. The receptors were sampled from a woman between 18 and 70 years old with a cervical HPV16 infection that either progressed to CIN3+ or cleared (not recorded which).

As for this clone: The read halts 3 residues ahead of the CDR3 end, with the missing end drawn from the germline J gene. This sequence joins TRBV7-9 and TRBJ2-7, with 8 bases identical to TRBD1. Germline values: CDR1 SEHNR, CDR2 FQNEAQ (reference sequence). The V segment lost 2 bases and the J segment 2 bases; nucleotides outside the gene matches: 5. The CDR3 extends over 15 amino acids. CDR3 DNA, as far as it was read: TGTGCCAGCAGCTTAAAACAGGGGGGCCCCTACGAG. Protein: CASSLKQGGPYE. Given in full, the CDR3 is CASSLKQGGPYEQYF.

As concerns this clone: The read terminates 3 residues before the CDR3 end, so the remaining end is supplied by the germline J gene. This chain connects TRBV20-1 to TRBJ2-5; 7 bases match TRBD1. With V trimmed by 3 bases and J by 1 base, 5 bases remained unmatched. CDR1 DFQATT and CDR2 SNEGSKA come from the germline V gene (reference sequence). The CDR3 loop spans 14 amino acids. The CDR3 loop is CSARTGQPQETQYF. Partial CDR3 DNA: TGCAGTGCTAGGACGGGACAGCCCCAAGAGACC.

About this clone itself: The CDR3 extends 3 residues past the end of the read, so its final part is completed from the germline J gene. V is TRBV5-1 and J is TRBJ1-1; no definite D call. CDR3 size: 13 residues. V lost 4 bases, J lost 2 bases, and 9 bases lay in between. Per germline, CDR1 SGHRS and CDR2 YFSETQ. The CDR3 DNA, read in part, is TGCGCCAGCAGCCTGACACCCAACACTGAA. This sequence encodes CASSLTPNTE. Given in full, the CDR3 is CASSLTPNTEAFF.

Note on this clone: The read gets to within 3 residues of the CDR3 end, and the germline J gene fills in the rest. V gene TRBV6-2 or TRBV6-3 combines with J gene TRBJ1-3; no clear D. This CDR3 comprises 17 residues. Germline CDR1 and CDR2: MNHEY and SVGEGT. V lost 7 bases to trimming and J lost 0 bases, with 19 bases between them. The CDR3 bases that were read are TGTGCCAGCACCGCGAGGGCCGGTGGATTCTCTGGAAACACC. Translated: CASTARAGGFSGNT. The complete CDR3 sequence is CASTARAGGFSGNTIYF.

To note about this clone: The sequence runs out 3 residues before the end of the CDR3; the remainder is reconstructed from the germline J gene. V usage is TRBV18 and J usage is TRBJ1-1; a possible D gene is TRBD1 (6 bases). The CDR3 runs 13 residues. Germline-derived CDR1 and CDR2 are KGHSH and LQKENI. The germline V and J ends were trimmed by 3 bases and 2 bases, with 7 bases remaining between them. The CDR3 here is CASSPDSNTEAFF. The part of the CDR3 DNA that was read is TGTGCCAGCTCACCGGACAGCAACACTGAA. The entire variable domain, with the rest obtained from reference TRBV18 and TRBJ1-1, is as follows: NAGVMQNPRHLVRRRGQEARLRCSPMKGHSHVYWYRQLPEEGLKFMVYLQKENIIDESGMPKERFSAEFPKEGPSILRIQQVVRGDSAAYFCASSPDSNTEAFFGQGTRLTVV.

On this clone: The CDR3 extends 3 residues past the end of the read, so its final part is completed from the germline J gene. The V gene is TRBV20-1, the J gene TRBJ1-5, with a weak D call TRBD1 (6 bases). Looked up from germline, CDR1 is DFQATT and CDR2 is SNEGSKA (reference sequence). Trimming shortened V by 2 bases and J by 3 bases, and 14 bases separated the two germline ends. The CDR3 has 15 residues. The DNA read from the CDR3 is TGCAGTGCTAGAAGTGGGCCAGGGGTCAATCAGCCC. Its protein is CSARSGPGVNQP. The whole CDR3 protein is CSARSGPGVNQPQHF.

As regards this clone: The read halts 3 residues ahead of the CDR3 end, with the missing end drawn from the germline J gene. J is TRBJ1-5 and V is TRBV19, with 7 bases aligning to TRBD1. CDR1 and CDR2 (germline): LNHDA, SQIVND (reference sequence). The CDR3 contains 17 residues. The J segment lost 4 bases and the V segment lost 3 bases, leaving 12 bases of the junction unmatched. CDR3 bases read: TGTGCCAGTAGTATGGGGAGGGGACCGACAGGGAATCAGCCC. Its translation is CASSMGRGPTGNQP. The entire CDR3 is CASSMGRGPTGNQPQHF.

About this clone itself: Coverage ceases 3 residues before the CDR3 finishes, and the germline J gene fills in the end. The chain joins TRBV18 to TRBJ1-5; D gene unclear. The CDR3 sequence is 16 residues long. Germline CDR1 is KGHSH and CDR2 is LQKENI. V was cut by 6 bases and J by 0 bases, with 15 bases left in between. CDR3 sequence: CASSSGQVLSNQPQHF. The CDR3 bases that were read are TGTGCCAGCTCCTCTGGGCAGGTCCTTAGCAATCAGCCC.

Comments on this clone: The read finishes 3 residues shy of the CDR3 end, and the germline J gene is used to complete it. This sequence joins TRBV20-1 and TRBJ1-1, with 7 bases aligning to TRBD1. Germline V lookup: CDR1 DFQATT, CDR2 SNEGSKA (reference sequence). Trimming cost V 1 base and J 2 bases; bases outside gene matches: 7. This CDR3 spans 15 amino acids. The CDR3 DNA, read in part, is TGCAGTGCTAGAGTACAGGGGCGCGGTAACACTGAA. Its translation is CSARVQGRGNTE. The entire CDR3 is CSARVQGRGNTEAFF.

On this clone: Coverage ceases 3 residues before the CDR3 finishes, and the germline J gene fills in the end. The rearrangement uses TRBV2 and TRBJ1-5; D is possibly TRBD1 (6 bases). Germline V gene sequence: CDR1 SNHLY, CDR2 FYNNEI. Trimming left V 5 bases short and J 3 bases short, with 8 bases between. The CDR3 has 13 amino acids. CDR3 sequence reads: CASSRDTNQPQHF. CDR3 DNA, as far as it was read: TGTGCCAGCAGTAGGGACACCAATCAGCCC.

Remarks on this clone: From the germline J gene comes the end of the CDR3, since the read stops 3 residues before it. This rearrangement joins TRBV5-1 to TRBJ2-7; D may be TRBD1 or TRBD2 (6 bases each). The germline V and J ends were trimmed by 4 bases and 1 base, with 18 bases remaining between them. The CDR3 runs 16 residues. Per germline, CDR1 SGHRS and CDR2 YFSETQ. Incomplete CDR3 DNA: TGCGCCAGCAGCCCGGATAGGCAGGGGAGGTCCTACGAG. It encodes CASSPDRQGRSYE. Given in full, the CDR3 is CASSPDRQGRSYEQYF.

The CDR3 protein is CAWGRGGSANEKLFF. The CDR3 bases that were read are TGTGCCTGGGGGAGGGGGGGAAGTGCTAATGAAAAA. V and J are TRBV30 and TRBJ1-4; the D gene is possibly TRBD1 (6 bases). The sequence runs out 3 residues before the end of the CDR3; the remainder is reconstructed from the germline J gene. The V gene lost 5 bases and the J gene lost 3 bases, with 16 bases spanning the gap. Germline V gives CDR1 GTSNPN, CDR2 SVGIG (reference sequence). There are 15 residues in the CDR3.

CDR3 DNA, as far as it was read: TGTGCCAGCAGCTTGGGCCAGGGGGGTTCACCC. It encodes CASSLGQGGSP. The CDR3 reads in full as CASSLGQGGSPLHF. The chain employs TRBV5-4 and TRBJ1-6; TRBD1 agrees at 7 bases. The read terminates 3 residues ahead of where the CDR3 ends, so the germline J gene completes it. J was trimmed by 9 bases and V by 0 bases; bases with no gene match: 3. The CDR3 consists of 14 residues. Per germline, CDR1 SGHNT and CDR2 YYREEE (reference sequence).

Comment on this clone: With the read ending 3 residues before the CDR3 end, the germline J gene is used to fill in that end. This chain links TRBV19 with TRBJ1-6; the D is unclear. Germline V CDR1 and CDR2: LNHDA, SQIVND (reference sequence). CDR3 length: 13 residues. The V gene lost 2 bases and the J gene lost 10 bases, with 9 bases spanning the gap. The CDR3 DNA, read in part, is TGTGCCAGTAGTATACAGGAGTCCTCACCC. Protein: CASSIQESSP. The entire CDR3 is CASSIQESSPLHF.

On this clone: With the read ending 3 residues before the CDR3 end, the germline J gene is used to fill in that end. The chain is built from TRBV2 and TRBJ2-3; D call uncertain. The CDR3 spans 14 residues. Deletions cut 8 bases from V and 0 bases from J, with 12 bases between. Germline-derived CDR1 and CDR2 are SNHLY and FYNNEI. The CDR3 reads CASFRTASTDTQYF. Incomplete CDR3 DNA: TGTGCCAGCTTTCGTACAGCTAGCACAGATACG.

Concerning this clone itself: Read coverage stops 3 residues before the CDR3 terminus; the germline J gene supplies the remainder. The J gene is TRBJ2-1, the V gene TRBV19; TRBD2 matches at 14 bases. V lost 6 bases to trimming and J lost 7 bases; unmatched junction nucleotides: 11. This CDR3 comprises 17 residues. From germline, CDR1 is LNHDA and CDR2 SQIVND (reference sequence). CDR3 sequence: CASSTRGTSGGKNEQFF. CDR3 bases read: TGTGCCAGTAGCACACGGGGGACTAGCGGGGGTAAAAATGAG.

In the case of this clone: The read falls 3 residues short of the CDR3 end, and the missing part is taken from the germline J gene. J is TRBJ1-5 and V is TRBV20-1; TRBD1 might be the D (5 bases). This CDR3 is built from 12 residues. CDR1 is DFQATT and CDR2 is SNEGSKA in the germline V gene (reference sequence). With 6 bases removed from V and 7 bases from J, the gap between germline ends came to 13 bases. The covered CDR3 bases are TGCAGTGCCCAGGGAGTTCGGCAGCCC. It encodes CSAQGVRQP. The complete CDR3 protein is CSAQGVRQPQHF.

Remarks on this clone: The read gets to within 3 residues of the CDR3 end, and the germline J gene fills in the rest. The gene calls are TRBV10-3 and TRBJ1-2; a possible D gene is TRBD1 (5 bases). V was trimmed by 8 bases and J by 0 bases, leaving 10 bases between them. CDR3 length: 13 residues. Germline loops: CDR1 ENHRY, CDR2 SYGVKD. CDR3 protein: CAILRQSNYGYTF. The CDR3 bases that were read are TGTGCCATCCTGAGACAGTCTAACTATGGC.

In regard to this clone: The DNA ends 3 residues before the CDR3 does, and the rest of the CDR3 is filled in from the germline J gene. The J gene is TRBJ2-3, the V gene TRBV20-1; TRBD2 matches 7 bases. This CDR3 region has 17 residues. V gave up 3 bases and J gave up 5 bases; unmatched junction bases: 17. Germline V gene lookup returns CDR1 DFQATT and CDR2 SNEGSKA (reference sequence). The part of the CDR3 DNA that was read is TGCAGTGCTAGGCCACCCACCGGGGGAGGGGAGATAGATACG. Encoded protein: CSARPPTGGGEIDT. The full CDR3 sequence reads CSARPPTGGGEIDTQYF.

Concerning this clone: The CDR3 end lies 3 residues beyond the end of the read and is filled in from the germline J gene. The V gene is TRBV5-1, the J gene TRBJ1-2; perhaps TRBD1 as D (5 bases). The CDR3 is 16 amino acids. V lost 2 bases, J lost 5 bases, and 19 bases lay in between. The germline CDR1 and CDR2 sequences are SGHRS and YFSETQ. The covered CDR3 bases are TGCGCCAGCAGCTTTACAGGACAAGGAGGGGATTATGGC. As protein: CASSFTGQGGDYG. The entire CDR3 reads CASSFTGQGGDYGYTF.

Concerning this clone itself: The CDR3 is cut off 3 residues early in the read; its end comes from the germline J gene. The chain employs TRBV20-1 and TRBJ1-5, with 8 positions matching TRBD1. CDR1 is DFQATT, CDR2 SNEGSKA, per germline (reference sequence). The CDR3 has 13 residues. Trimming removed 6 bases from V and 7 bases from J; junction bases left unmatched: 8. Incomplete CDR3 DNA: TGCAGTGCACCGCGACAGGGGACACAGCCC. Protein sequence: CSAPRQGTQP. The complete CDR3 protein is CSAPRQGTQPQHF.